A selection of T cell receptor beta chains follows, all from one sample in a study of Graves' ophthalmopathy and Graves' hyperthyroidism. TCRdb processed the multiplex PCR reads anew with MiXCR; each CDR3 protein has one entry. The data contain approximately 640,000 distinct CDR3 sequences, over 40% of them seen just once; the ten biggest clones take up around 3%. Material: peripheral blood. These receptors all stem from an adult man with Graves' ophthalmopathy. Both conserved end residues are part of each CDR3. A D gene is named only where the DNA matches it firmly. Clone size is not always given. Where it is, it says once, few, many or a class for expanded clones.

CDR3 DNA: TGTGCCACCAGCAGAGATGGGGGACTACCATCGGGCGAGCAGTACTTC; CDR3 protein: CATSRDGGLPSGEQYF; V gene: TRBV15; D gene: TRBD2; clone size: -; J gene: TRBJ2-7
CDR3 DNA: TGTGCCAGCAGCTTAGCAGATTTGAACACCGGGGAGCTGTTTTTT; CDR3 protein: CASSLADLNTGELFF; V gene: TRBV7-9; D gene: -; clone size: many; J gene: TRBJ2-2
CDR3 DNA: TGTGCCAGCAGTGAATTCCCTAGCGGGGGGTTCGAGACCCAGTACTTC; CDR3 protein: CASSEFPSGGFETQYF; V gene: TRBV2; D gene: TRBD2; clone size: many; J gene: TRBJ2-5
CDR3 DNA: TGTGCCAGTAGTACTGGACAGGGAAAACTGTTTTTT; CDR3 protein: CASSTGQGKLFF; V gene: TRBV19; D gene: TRBD1; clone size: many; J gene: TRBJ1-4
CDR3 DNA: TGCGCCAGCAGCCCTGCCCTCGGACAGGCCTACGAGCAGTACTTC; CDR3 protein: CASSPALGQAYEQYF; V gene: TRBV5-1; D gene: TRBD1; clone size: many; J gene: TRBJ2-7
CDR3 DNA: TGTGCCAGTAGGGCACGGTTGAACACTGAAGCTTTCTTT; CDR3 protein: CASRARLNTEAFF; V gene: TRBV19; D gene: -; clone size: many; J gene: TRBJ1-1
CDR3 DNA: TGCGCCAGCAGCGCCTTTGGGGGGCCGGTAGGGGCCAACGTCCTGACTTTC; CDR3 protein: CASSAFGGPVGANVLTF; V gene: TRBV5-1; D gene: -; clone size: few; J gene: TRBJ2-6
CDR3 DNA: TGTGCCAGTAGTTCCTTAGGACAGGTCCCCGGGGAGCTGTTTTTT; CDR3 protein: CASSSLGQVPGELFF; V gene: TRBV19; D gene: TRBD1; clone size: few; J gene: TRBJ2-2
CDR3 DNA: TGTGCCAGCAGCTCGGAACTAGCGGGAAATCCGGAGACCCAGTACTTC; CDR3 protein: CASSSELAGNPETQYF; V gene: TRBV7-9; D gene: TRBD2; clone size: many; J gene: TRBJ2-5
CDR3 DNA: TGTGCCAGTAGTAAAAGACAGGGGAGGGCAGGAGAGACCCAGTACTTC; CDR3 protein: CASSKRQGRAGETQYF; V gene: TRBV19; D gene: -; clone size: -; J gene: TRBJ2-5
CDR3 DNA: TGTGCCAGCCGCCCCACAAACACCGGGGAGCTGTTTTTT; CDR3 protein: CASRPTNTGELFF; V gene: TRBV25-1; D gene: -; clone size: many; J gene: TRBJ2-2
CDR3 DNA: TGTGCCAGCTCACCACCCACGGCGAGATACAATGAGCAGTTCTTC; CDR3 protein: CASSPPTARYNEQFF; V gene: TRBV24-1; D gene: -; clone size: -; J gene: TRBJ2-1
CDR3 DNA: TGTGCCAGCAGTTACAGCTCGGCCTATGGCTACACCTTC; CDR3 protein: CASSYSSAYGYTF; V gene: TRBV12-3/TRBV12-4; D gene: -; clone size: -; J gene: TRBJ1-2
CDR3 DNA: TGCGCCAGCAGCCAAGATCCAGATTTGATCAACTCTGGGGCCAACGTCCTGACTTTC; CDR3 protein: CASSQDPDLINSGANVLTF; V gene: TRBV7-9; D gene: -; clone size: -; J gene: TRBJ2-6
CDR3 DNA: TGTGCCAGCAGCCGGACGGGTGAAAAACTGTTTTTT; CDR3 protein: CASSRTGEKLFF; V gene: TRBV7-2; D gene: -; clone size: many; J gene: TRBJ1-4
CDR3 DNA: TGTGCCAGCAGCGTAGAGACAGGGAGACATGAAAAACTGTTTTTT; CDR3 protein: CASSVETGRHEKLFF; V gene: TRBV9; D gene: TRBD1; clone size: many; J gene: TRBJ1-4
CDR3 DNA: -; CDR3 protein: CASSFYICSARQGLSQPQHF; V gene: TRBV7-6; D gene: -; clone size: -; J gene: TRBJ1-5
CDR3 DNA: TGTGCCAGCAGCGTAGGCACAGGGGCCGGGGAGCTGTTTTTT; CDR3 protein: CASSVGTGAGELFF; V gene: TRBV9; D gene: TRBD1; clone size: -; J gene: TRBJ2-2
CDR3 DNA: TGTGCCAGCAGCTTACCGGGGCATGGGCGGGAGCTGTTTTTT; CDR3 protein: CASSLPGHGRELFF; V gene: TRBV6-4; D gene: -; clone size: -; J gene: TRBJ2-2
CDR3 DNA: TGTGCCAGCAGCCGACCAGTGAACACCGGGGAGCTGTTTTTT; CDR3 protein: CASSRPVNTGELFF; V gene: TRBV7-9; D gene: -; clone size: -; J gene: TRBJ2-2
CDR3 DNA: TGCGCCAGCAGCGGGGACAGCTCACCCCTCCACTTT; CDR3 protein: CASSGDSSPLHF; V gene: TRBV5-1; D gene: TRBD1; clone size: many; J gene: TRBJ1-6
CDR3 DNA: TGTGCCACCAGTGATGAGGACACCCATCAGCCCCAGCATTTT; CDR3 protein: CATSDEDTHQPQHF; V gene: TRBV24-1; D gene: -; clone size: -; J gene: TRBJ1-5
CDR3 DNA: TGTGCTAACCCAAACCTCTCTGGAAACACCATATATTTT; CDR3 protein: CANPNLSGNTIYF; V gene: TRBV7-7; D gene: -; clone size: many; J gene: TRBJ1-3
CDR3 DNA: TGTGCCAGCAGCCAATTCGGGGAAAAACTGTTTTTT; CDR3 protein: CASSQFGEKLFF; V gene: TRBV7-9; D gene: -; clone size: -; J gene: TRBJ1-4
CDR3 DNA: TGTGCCAGCAGGCCACGGACAGGGTTCAACGTCCTGACTTTC; CDR3 protein: CASRPRTGFNVLTF; V gene: TRBV25-1; D gene: TRBD1; clone size: -; J gene: TRBJ2-6
CDR3 DNA: TGCGCCAGCAGCTCAACCCGGGACAGGGTAAGCGAGCAGTACTTC; CDR3 protein: CASSSTRDRVSEQYF; V gene: TRBV5-1; D gene: TRBD1; clone size: -; J gene: TRBJ2-7
CDR3 DNA: TGTGCCACCAGTGATCCGGGACAGGGTTTATACGGGCAGTACTTC; CDR3 protein: CATSDPGQGLYGQYF; V gene: TRBV24-1; D gene: TRBD1; clone size: -; J gene: TRBJ2-7
CDR3 DNA: TGTGCCAGCAGCTTGTACGGGACCGGGGAGCTGTTTTTT; CDR3 protein: CASSLYGTGELFF; V gene: TRBV7-2; D gene: -; clone size: few; J gene: TRBJ2-2
CDR3 DNA: TGCAGTGCTAGACTAGCGGGAGTACACGAGCAGTACTTC; CDR3 protein: CSARLAGVHEQYF; V gene: TRBV20-1; D gene: TRBD2; clone size: many; J gene: TRBJ2-7
CDR3 DNA: TGCAGCGTTGATAGGTTACAGGTGGAAGAGACCCAGTACTTC; CDR3 protein: CSVDRLQVEETQYF; V gene: TRBV29-1; D gene: -; clone size: -; J gene: TRBJ2-5
CDR3 DNA: TGTGCCAGCAGCTCGAGCAGGGGGCGCCTTCCAATGACAGACTCTGAAGCTTTCTTT; CDR3 protein: CASSSSRGRLPMTDSEAFF; V gene: TRBV7-2; D gene: TRBD1; clone size: many; J gene: TRBJ1-1
CDR3 DNA: TGCGCCAGCAGCCAAGAAAGTTTTTCTAATACGGGCTTAGCTTTCTTT; CDR3 protein: CASSQESFSNTGLAFF; V gene: TRBV4-3; D gene: -; clone size: -; J gene: TRBJ1-1
CDR3 DNA: TGTGCCAGCAGACGGGACAGGGGGAAGAATTCACCCCTCCACTTT; CDR3 protein: CASRRDRGKNSPLHF; V gene: TRBV7-6; D gene: TRBD1; clone size: many; J gene: TRBJ1-6
CDR3 DNA: TGTGCCAGTTGGACAGGGGGCGAGCAGTACTTC; CDR3 protein: CASWTGGEQYF; V gene: TRBV2; D gene: TRBD1; clone size: -; J gene: TRBJ2-7
CDR3 DNA: TGTGCCAGCAGTATCCTTGGCCGGGAGCAGTACTTC; CDR3 protein: CASSILGREQYF; V gene: TRBV12-3/TRBV12-4; D gene: -; clone size: many; J gene: TRBJ2-7
CDR3 DNA: TGTGCCAGCAGTTTAAGGGTGACGGGAGAGACCCAGTACTTC; CDR3 protein: CASSLRVTGETQYF; V gene: TRBV12-3/TRBV12-4; D gene: -; clone size: many; J gene: TRBJ2-5
CDR3 DNA: TGCAGCGCTGGGCAAGCGGGAGCCACAGAGACCCAGTACTTC; CDR3 protein: CSAGQAGATETQYF; V gene: TRBV29-1; D gene: TRBD2; clone size: -; J gene: TRBJ2-5
CDR3 DNA: TGTGCCAGCTCCGGACTAGCGGGGACAGGGAGGACTTTCTTT; CDR3 protein: CASSGLAGTGRTFF; V gene: TRBV25-1; D gene: TRBD1; clone size: -; J gene: TRBJ1-1
CDR3 DNA: TGTGCCAGTAGTATAGATGCGGCACCAGATAACTATGGCTACACCTTC; CDR3 protein: CASSIDAAPDNYGYTF; V gene: TRBV19; D gene: -; clone size: -; J gene: TRBJ1-2
CDR3 DNA: TGTGCCAGCAGTCCCCGACAGGTTGAAAAACTGTTTTTT; CDR3 protein: CASSPRQVEKLFF; V gene: TRBV27; D gene: -; clone size: few; J gene: TRBJ1-4
CDR3 DNA: TGTGCCAGTACAGGATACCACGAGCAGTACTTC; CDR3 protein: CASTGYHEQYF; V gene: TRBV2; D gene: -; clone size: -; J gene: TRBJ2-7
CDR3 DNA: TGTGCCACCAGCAGGTCTCGGGACAGGGGAGCTAACTATGGCTACACCTTC; CDR3 protein: CATSRSRDRGANYGYTF; V gene: TRBV15; D gene: TRBD1; clone size: many; J gene: TRBJ1-2
CDR3 DNA: TGTGCCAGCAGCTTCCGGGACAGAGCTCACCAAGAGACCCAGTACTTC; CDR3 protein: CASSFRDRAHQETQYF; V gene: TRBV7-9; D gene: TRBD1; clone size: many; J gene: TRBJ2-5
CDR3 DNA: TGTGCCACCAGCAGAGACAGGTTATATGGCTACACCTTC; CDR3 protein: CATSRDRLYGYTF; V gene: TRBV15; D gene: -; clone size: many; J gene: TRBJ1-2
CDR3 DNA: TGTGCCAGCAGGGGAACAGGGTATTCGACTGGCTACACCTTC; CDR3 protein: CASRGTGYSTGYTF; V gene: TRBV2; D gene: -; clone size: -; J gene: TRBJ1-2
CDR3 DNA: TGTGCCAGCAGCATCCAGACAGCCTCAGGGGGAGAGACCCAGTACTTC; CDR3 protein: CASSIQTASGGETQYF; V gene: TRBV7-7; D gene: TRBD1; clone size: few; J gene: TRBJ2-5
CDR3 DNA: TGTGCCAGCAGCTTAGCGGGGGGCGGACACGAGCAGTACTTC; CDR3 protein: CASSLAGGGHEQYF; V gene: TRBV7-9; D gene: -; clone size: many; J gene: TRBJ2-7
CDR3 DNA: TGTGCCAGCAGATATTCCGGGACAGCGAACACTGAAGCTTTCTTT; CDR3 protein: CASRYSGTANTEAFF; V gene: TRBV5-5; D gene: TRBD1; clone size: many; J gene: TRBJ1-1
CDR3 DNA: TGTGCCAGTAGTTGTGGGGCGTGCAATCAGCCCCAGCATTTT; CDR3 protein: CASSCGACNQPQHF; V gene: TRBV19; D gene: -; clone size: many; J gene: TRBJ1-5
CDR3 DNA: TGTGCCAGCAGCCCAATTAAAGCGTTCGTTGAGACCCAGTACTTC; CDR3 protein: CASSPIKAFVETQYF; V gene: TRBV7-9; D gene: -; clone size: many; J gene: TRBJ2-5
CDR3 DNA: TGCAGTGCTAGAGAGGGGACGACTAATGAAAAACTGTTTTTT; CDR3 protein: CSAREGTTNEKLFF; V gene: TRBV20-1; D gene: -; clone size: few; J gene: TRBJ1-4
CDR3 DNA: TGTGCCACCAGTGATATGAGGACTAGCGCTAAGTATTTT; CDR3 protein: CATSDMRTSAKYF; V gene: TRBV24-1; D gene: TRBD2; clone size: -; J gene: TRBJ2-3
CDR3 DNA: TGTGCCAGCAGCTCGCCGGGACTAGCGGGAGGTAGGGAGACCCAGTACTTC; CDR3 protein: CASSSPGLAGGRETQYF; V gene: TRBV11-2; D gene: TRBD2; clone size: -; J gene: TRBJ2-5
CDR3 DNA: TGTGCCAGCAGCCCGACGACAGGGATGGGTCAGCCCCAGCATTTT; CDR3 protein: CASSPTTGMGQPQHF; V gene: TRBV7-9; D gene: TRBD1; clone size: once; J gene: TRBJ1-5
CDR3 DNA: TGTGCCATCAACTTTAAGGGGGAAGGCACTGAAGCTTTCTTT; CDR3 protein: CAINFKGEGTEAFF; V gene: TRBV10-3; D gene: -; clone size: many; J gene: TRBJ1-1